This note documents a single T cell receptor beta chain sequence. These data originate in a study of control samples from healthy donors and cancer patients. CDR3 length: 16 amino acids. Germline lookup yields CDR1 MGHRA and CDR2 YSYEKL. V gave up 2 bases and J gave up 4 bases, with 15 bases separating them. Data came from immunoSEQ multiplex PCR; TCRdb stores just in-frame clones and leaves some out. The sample contains roughly 130,000 clones, 91% of which appear only once. Sequences were obtained from blood. V and J are TRBV4-1 and TRBJ2-1, with D perhaps being TRBD1 or TRBD2 (5 bases each). The TCR originated in a man younger than 35 in good health. The CDR3 DNA reads TGCGCCAGCAGCCAACTCGGGACCCGTTTTTACAATGAGCAGTTCTTC. Protein: CASSQLGTRFYNEQFF.